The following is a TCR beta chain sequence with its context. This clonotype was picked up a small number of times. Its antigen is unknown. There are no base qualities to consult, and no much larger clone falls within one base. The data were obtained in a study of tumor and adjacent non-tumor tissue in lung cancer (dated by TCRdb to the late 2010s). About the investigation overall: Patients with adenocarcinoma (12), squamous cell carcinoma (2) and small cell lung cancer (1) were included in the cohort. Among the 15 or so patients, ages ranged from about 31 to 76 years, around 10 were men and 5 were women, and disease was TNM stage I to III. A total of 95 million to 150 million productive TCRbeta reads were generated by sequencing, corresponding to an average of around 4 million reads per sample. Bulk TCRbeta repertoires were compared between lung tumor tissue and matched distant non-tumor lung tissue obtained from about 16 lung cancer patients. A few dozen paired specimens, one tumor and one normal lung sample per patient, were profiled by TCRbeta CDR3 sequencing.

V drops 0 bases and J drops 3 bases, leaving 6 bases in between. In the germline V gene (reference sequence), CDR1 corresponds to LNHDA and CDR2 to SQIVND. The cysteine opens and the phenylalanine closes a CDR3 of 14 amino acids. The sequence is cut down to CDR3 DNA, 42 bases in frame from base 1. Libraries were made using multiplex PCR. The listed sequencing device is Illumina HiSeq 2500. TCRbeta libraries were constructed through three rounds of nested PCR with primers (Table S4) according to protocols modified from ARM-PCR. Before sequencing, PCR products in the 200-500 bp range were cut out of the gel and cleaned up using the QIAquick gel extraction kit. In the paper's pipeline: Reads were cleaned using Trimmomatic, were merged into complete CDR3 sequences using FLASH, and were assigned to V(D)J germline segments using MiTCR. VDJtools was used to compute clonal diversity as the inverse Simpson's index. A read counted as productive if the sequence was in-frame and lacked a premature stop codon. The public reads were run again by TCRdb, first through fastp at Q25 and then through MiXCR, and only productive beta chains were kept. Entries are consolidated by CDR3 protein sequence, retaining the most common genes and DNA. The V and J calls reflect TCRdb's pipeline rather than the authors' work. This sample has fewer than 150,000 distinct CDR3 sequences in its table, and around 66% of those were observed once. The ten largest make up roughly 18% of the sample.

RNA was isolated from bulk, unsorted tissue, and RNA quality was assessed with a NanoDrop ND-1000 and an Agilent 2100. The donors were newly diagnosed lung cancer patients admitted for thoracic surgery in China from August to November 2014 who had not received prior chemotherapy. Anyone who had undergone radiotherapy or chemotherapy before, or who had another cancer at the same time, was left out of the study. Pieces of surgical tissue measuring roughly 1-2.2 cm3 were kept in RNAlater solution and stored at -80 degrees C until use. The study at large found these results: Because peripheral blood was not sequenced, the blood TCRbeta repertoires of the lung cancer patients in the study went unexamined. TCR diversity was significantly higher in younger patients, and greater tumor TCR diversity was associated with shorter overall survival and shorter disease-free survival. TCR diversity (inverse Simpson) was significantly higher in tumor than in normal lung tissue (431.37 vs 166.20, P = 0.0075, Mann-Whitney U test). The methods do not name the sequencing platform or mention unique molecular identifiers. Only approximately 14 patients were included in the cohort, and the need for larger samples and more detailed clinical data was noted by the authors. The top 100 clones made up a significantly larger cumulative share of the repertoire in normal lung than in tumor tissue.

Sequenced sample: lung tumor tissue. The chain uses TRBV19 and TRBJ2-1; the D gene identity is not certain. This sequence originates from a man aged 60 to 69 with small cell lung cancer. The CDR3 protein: CASSIDRVYNEQFF. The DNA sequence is TGTGCCAGTAGTATAGATCGCGTCTACAATGAGCAGTTCTTC.